These T cell receptor beta chains were read from a single sample in a study of blood T cell repertoires in COVID-19. The assay was immunoSEQ multiplex PCR, and TCRdb's table has in-frame clones only and misses some. The sample lists about 28,000 clones, approximately 85% occurring once. The sample consisted of peripheral blood. These receptors came from a man in his 60s with COVID-19, enrolled during active disease. Both conserved end residues are part of each CDR3. Fields, in order: V gene, J gene, clone size, D gene, CDR3 protein, CDR3 DNA. D genes are given only for firm matches. Clone size is not always given. Where it is, it says once, few, many or a class for expanded clones.

>TRBV10-3|TRBJ1-6|few|TRBD1
CAIRQGSQNSPLHF
TGTGCCATCAGACAGGGGTCTCAAAATTCACCCCTCCACTTT
>TRBV19|TRBJ1-5|.|.
CASRQDGYSNQPQHF
TGTGCCAGTAGGCAGGATGGGTATAGCAATCAGCCCCAGCATTTT
>TRBV25-1|TRBJ2-1|.|TRBD2
CATDSGRTYNEQFF
TGTGCCACCGATAGCGGGAGGACCTACAATGAGCAGTTCTTC
>TRBV7-3|TRBJ2-6|once|.
CASRAAGANVLTF
TGTGCCAGCAGGGCGGCTGGGGCCAACGTCCTGACTTTC
>TRBV24-1|TRBJ2-5|once|.
CATSDASGSGETQYF
TGTGCCACCAGTGATGCCTCTGGGTCCGGGGAGACCCAGTACTTC
>TRBV29-1|TRBJ2-1|.|TRBD1
CSAGTGSYNEQFF
TGCAGCGCAGGGACAGGGAGCTACAATGAGCAGTTCTTC
>TRBV2|TRBJ1-4|.|TRBD1
CASSADRVKLFF
TGTGCCAGCAGTGCGGACAGGGTGAAACTGTTTTTT
>TRBV7-8|TRBJ1-2|.|.
CASSPLTAANYGYTF
TGTGCCAGCAGCCCCTTGACAGCCGCTAACTATGGCTACACCTTC
>TRBV13|TRBJ1-2|.|.
CASSLVRNYGYTF
TGTGCCAGCAGCTTAGTGCGGAACTATGGCTACACCTTC
>TRBV15|TRBJ1-1|.|.
CATSRDGRNTEAFF
TGTGCCACCAGCAGAGATGGGAGGAACACTGAAGCTTTCTTT
>TRBV6-5|TRBJ2-2|.|.
CASRPWTATGELFF
TGTGCCAGCAGACCTTGGACTGCCACCGGGGAGCTGTTTTTT
>TRBV15|TRBJ1-2|.|.
CATSGRTGTGYTF
TGTGCCACCAGCGGGCGCACAGGTACTGGCTACACCTTC
>TRBV28|TRBJ1-4|.|.
CASSLSRSNEKLFF
TGTGCCAGCAGTTTATCGAGGAGTAATGAAAAACTGTTTTTT
>TRBV6-5|TRBJ2-5|.|TRBD2
CASSFKREGSQETQYF
TGTGCCAGCAGTTTCAAGCGGGAGGGATCCCAAGAGACCCAGTACTTC
>TRBV30|TRBJ1-5|.|TRBD1
CAWSPGTVNQPQHF
TGTGCCTGGAGTCCCGGGACAGTCAATCAGCCCCAGCATTTT
>TRBV30|TRBJ2-1|.|TRBD2
CAWSLAGGGNEQFF
TGTGCCTGGAGTCTAGCGGGAGGAGGGAATGAGCAGTTCTTC
>TRBV30|TRBJ2-1|.|.
CAWTLGDINEQFF
TGTGCCTGGACTCTAGGGGACATAAATGAGCAGTTCTTC
>TRBV28|TRBJ2-1|.|.
CATGDGESSYNEQFF
TGTGCCACAGGGGATGGAGAGAGCTCCTACAATGAGCAGTTCTTC
>TRBV11-2|TRBJ1-4|.|.
CASSPIGTRNEKLFF
TGTGCCAGCAGCCCCATCGGGACTCGTAATGAAAAACTGTTTTTT
>TRBV3-1/TRBV3-2|TRBJ2-3|.|.
CASSPLVRDTQYF
TGTGCCAGCAGCCCCCTAGTAAGAGATACGCAGTATTTT
>TRBV10-3|TRBJ1-6|.|TRBD1
CATTGEVNSPLHF
TGTGCCACAACAGGGGAGGTTAATTCACCCCTCCACTTT
>TRBV7-9|TRBJ2-5|.|TRBD1
CASSQLDPGQGIRETQYF
TGTGCCAGCAGCCAGCTTGACCCGGGACAGGGGATCCGGGAGACCCAGTACTTC
>TRBV10-3|TRBJ1-1|.|TRBD1
CAIRRGQGETEAFF
TGTGCCATCAGGAGGGGACAGGGGGAAACTGAAGCTTTCTTT
>TRBV6-1|TRBJ1-2|.|.
CASSENSRDYGYTF
TGTGCCAGCAGTGAAAACTCCAGGGACTATGGCTACACCTTC
>TRBV5-4|TRBJ1-3|.|.
CASSLGGVRGNTIYF
TGTGCCAGCAGCTTGGGGGGAGTTCGTGGAAACACCATATATTTT
>TRBV13|TRBJ2-3|.|.
CASSLRSGKSTDTQYF
TGTGCCAGCAGTTTACGCAGCGGCAAGAGCACAGATACGCAGTATTTT
>TRBV2|TRBJ1-2|.|.
CASSDGGAPNYGYTF
TGTGCCAGCAGTGACGGGGGGGCTCCTAACTATGGCTACACCTTC
>TRBV20-1|TRBJ2-7|.|.
CSAVLGVEQYF
TGCAGTGCCGTGTTAGGGGTTGAGCAGTACTTC
>TRBV5-1|TRBJ1-2|.|.
CASSLGQGTGGYTF
TGCGCCAGCAGCTTGGGGCAGGGTACAGGTGGCTACACCTTC
>TRBV6-6|TRBJ1-2|.|.
CASRGWEGLSYGYTF
TGTGCCAGCAGAGGATGGGAGGGGCTCAGCTATGGCTACACCTTC
>TRBV18|TRBJ1-4|once|.
CASSPDTNRATNEKLFF
TGTGCCAGCTCACCAGATACTAACAGGGCAACTAATGAAAAACTGTTTTTT
>TRBV5-1|TRBJ2-5|.|.
CASSFGETQYF
TGCGCCAGCAGCTTTGGCGAGACCCAGTACTTC
>TRBV5-1|TRBJ1-2|once|TRBD1
CASSLTSGGYGYGYTF
TGCGCCAGCAGCTTGACATCAGGGGGCTATGGCTATGGCTACACCTTC
>TRBV11-3|TRBJ2-7|.|.
CASSLGGRDEQYF
TGTGCCAGCAGCTTAGGGGGCCGGGACGAGCAGTACTTC
>TRBV11-2|TRBJ2-7|once|TRBD2
CASSPRLAGELITYEQYF
TGTGCCAGCAGCCCAAGACTAGCGGGAGAGTTAATCACCTACGAGCAGTACTTC
>TRBV5-1|TRBJ2-7|.|TRBD1
CASSSMEDRAPTSYEQYF
TGCGCCAGCAGCTCTATGGAAGACAGGGCCCCCACCTCCTACGAGCAGTACTTC
>TRBV19|TRBJ2-1|.|TRBD1
CASRGQGGAHNEQFF
TGTGCCAGTAGGGGACAGGGAGGAGCCCACAATGAGCAGTTCTTC
>TRBV4-1|TRBJ2-2|once|.
CAIKNVGNTGELFF
TGCGCCATTAAAAACGTCGGGAACACCGGGGAGCTGTTTTTT
>TRBV7-9|TRBJ1-1|.|.
CASSAGANTEAFF
TGTGCCAGCAGTGCAGGGGCTAACACTGAAGCTTTCTTT
>TRBV29-1|TRBJ2-7|.|.
CSVRGTYEQYF
TGCAGCGTTCGGGGTACCTACGAGCAGTACTTC
>TRBV5-5|TRBJ2-7|.|.
CASSSQGISYEQYF
TGTGCCAGCAGCTCACAGGGAATCTCCTACGAGCAGTACTTC
>TRBV6-2/TRBV6-3|TRBJ1-5|.|.
CASTPSGNQPQHF
TGTGCCAGCACCCCCAGCGGCAATCAGCCCCAGCATTTT
>TRBV5-5|TRBJ2-3|.|TRBD2
CASSWALAGGDTQYF
TGTGCCAGCAGCTGGGCCCTAGCGGGGGGAGATACGCAGTATTTT
>TRBV18|TRBJ2-7|.|TRBD2
CASSPPSSELAGISSYEQYF
TGTGCCAGCTCACCACCTTCGTCTGAACTAGCGGGAATAAGCTCCTACGAGCAGTACTTC
>TRBV24-1|TRBJ2-4|.|TRBD1
CATSDRTGGPKNIQYF
TGTGCCACCAGTGACCGGACAGGGGGCCCCAAAAACATTCAGTACTTC
>TRBV6-6|TRBJ1-5|.|.
CASSSHVGHSNQPQHF
TGTGCCAGCAGTTCCCACGTGGGGCATAGCAATCAGCCCCAGCATTTT
>TRBV4-2|TRBJ2-7|.|TRBD2
CASSQDSGSGSFYEQYF
TGTGCCAGCAGCCAAGATTCGGGGAGCGGGAGCTTCTACGAGCAGTACTTC
>TRBV7-6|TRBJ2-3|.|TRBD2
CASSLFPELAGGVNTQYF
TGTGCCAGCAGCTTATTCCCCGAACTAGCGGGTGGGGTTAATACGCAGTATTTT
>TRBV4-1|TRBJ2-1|.|.
CASSQEPSSYNEQFF
TGCGCCAGCAGCCAAGAACCGAGCTCCTACAATGAGCAGTTCTTC
>TRBV7-2|TRBJ1-3|.|.
CASKQGFLNTIYF
TGTGCCAGCAAACAGGGCTTTTTGAACACCATATATTTT
>TRBV27|TRBJ2-3|.|.
CASSLILTDTQYF
TGTGCCAGCAGTTTAATCCTCACAGATACGCAGTATTTT
>TRBV7-7|TRBJ2-3|.|.
CASSQGREPPTDTQYF
TGTGCTAGCAGCCAGGGAAGGGAACCCCCCACAGATACGCAGTATTTT
>TRBV19|TRBJ1-5|once|.
CASTDRMNQPQHF
TGTGCCAGTACGGACAGAATGAATCAGCCCCAGCATTTT
>TRBV9|TRBJ2-1|once|.
CASSVRSESYNEQFF
TGTGCCAGCAGCGTGCGTAGTGAGTCCTACAATGAGCAGTTCTTC
>TRBV30|TRBJ2-7|.|TRBD2
CAWSVPGRAYEQYF
TGTGCCTGGAGTGTACCGGGGAGGGCCTACGAGCAGTACTTC
>TRBV28|TRBJ1-1|once|TRBD1
CASSTGDRGSTEAFF
TGTGCCAGCAGCACGGGCGACAGGGGAAGCACTGAAGCTTTCTTT
>TRBV7-2|TRBJ1-2|.|.
CASSPRQMTNYGYTF
TGTGCCAGCAGCCCTCGACAGATGACTAACTATGGCTACACCTTC